Following are 25 T cell receptor beta chains from one sample sequenced in a study of CD8+ T cells in alopecia areata (dated by TCRdb to 2017 to 2018). Interpreted using the paper, the time point label stands for: 24 weeks on oral tofacitinib. The label giving this sample's treatment or condition can be read as: oral pan-JAK inhibitor, 5-10 mg twice daily. The library was produced with the immunoSEQ multiplex PCR assay. RNA was extracted from all samples and reverse transcribed into cDNA as template for TCR sequencing. Not all clones reach the TCRdb copy of this immuneACCESS table, which keeps in-frame sequences only. Checked studies attribute under half of the gap to unresolved V genes and leave the rest unexplained. Across this sample there are approximately 180,000 clones, with roughly 60% seen only once. The ten most abundant clones make up approximately 1% of the sample. The sample here was CD4+ T cells sorted from blood, taken at week 24, from a patient treated with tofacitinib. These receptors were taken from a human donor with alopecia areata.

This clone has a handful of counts. The rearrangement uses TRBV7-9 and TRBJ1-2; TRBD1 matches 9 bases. Per the germline V gene, CDR1 is SEHNR and CDR2 is FQNEAQ (reference sequence). Trimming at V came to 5 bases and at J to 7 bases, leaving 11 bases not matched to a gene. The CDR3 runs 15 residues. In DNA, the CDR3 is TGTGCCAGCAGCCAAGCGGGACAGGGTGGTAGTGGCTACACCTTC. Translation: CASSQAGQGGSGYTF. Drawing the rest from reference TRBV7-9 and TRBJ1-2, the complete variable domain is DTGVSQNPRHKITKRGQNVTFRCDPISEHNRLYWYRQTLGQGPEFLTYFQNEAQLEKSRLLSDRFSAERPKGSFSTLEIQRTEQGDSAMYLCASSQAGQGGSGYTFGSGTRLTVV.

The chain couples TRBV29-1 to TRBJ2-1; the D gene is possibly TRBD1 (5 bases). There are 14 residues in the CDR3. Trimming pared 7 bases from V and 6 bases from J, leaving 19 bases between. CDR1 SQVTM and CDR2 ANQGSEA come from the germline V gene. CDR3 DNA: TGCAGCGGAATCGAGGCCCAGGGTGGCAATGAGCAGTTCTTC. This translates into CSGIEAQGGNEQFF.

The rearrangement links TRBV5-4 to TRBJ2-3, with D possibly TRBD1 on 5 matching bases. With 6 bases removed from V and 2 bases from J, the gap between germline ends came to 16 bases. The length of the CDR3 is 15 residues. Germline V gene data show CDR1 as SGHNT and CDR2 as YYREEE (reference sequence). Written as DNA, the CDR3 is TGTGCCAGCACCCGGCTGCAGGGCCCCACAGATACGCAGTATTTT. It codes for CASTRLQGPTDTQYF.

V is TRBV30 and J is TRBJ1-2, with a tentative D call TRBD1 (6 bases). V gave up 0 bases and J gave up 7 bases, with 18 bases separating them. This CDR3 has 15 amino acids. Per germline, CDR1 GTSNPN and CDR2 SVGIG (reference sequence). This CDR3 reads CAWSVPQGFRGGYTF. The CDR3 region has the DNA TGTGCCTGGAGTGTCCCCCAGGGCTTCAGGGGTGGCTACACCTTC.

The CDR3 loop reads CSVESWTGGSEAFF. DNA for the CDR3: TGCAGCGTTGAAAGCTGGACAGGGGGTTCAGAAGCTTTCTTT. The chain recombines TRBV29-1 with TRBJ1-1, with 10 bases lining up with TRBD1. The CDR3 consists of 14 residues. Trimming took 2 bases from V and 8 from J; bases not matched to a gene: 8. The V gene's germline CDR1 is SQVTM and CDR2 ANQGSEA.

This clone came up a few times. The genes are TRBV11-2 and TRBJ1-1; D possibly corresponds to TRBD1 (5 bases). CDR3 length equals 14 residues. V was pared by 1 base and J by 6 bases, with 12 bases between. Per germline, CDR1 SGHAT and CDR2 FQNNGV. CDR3 in DNA: TGTGCCAGCAGCTTAGGGGCTGGGGGAGCTGAAGCTTTCTTT. Encoded protein: CASSLGAGGAEAFF.

The chain carries TRBV27 and TRBJ2-2; TRBD1 agrees at 10 bases. Germline V CDR1 and CDR2: MNHEY, SMNVEV (reference sequence). The CDR3 extends over 14 amino acids. The J segment lost 4 bases and the V segment lost 8 bases, leaving 4 bases of the junction unmatched. The CDR3 nucleotides are TGTGCCAGCCGGGGGACAGGGGTCACCGGGGAGCTGTTTTTT. It yields the protein CASRGTGVTGELFF.

The table lists this clone with a count of one. Given the absence of the conserved phenylalanine or tryptophan at the CDR3 end, a read error is likely. The genes are TRBV27 and TRBJ1-1; TRBD1 is a possible D gene (6 bases). Between the trimmed V and J ends, which lost 6 bases and 6 bases, there was a span of 20 bases. Looked up from germline, CDR1 is MNHEY and CDR2 is SMNVEV (reference sequence). The CDR3 covers 15 residues. The CDR3 loop is CASSTNKGGRPEAFS. The CDR3 nucleotides read TGTGCCAGCAGCACGAATAAGGGGGGTAGGCCTGAAGCTTTCTCT.

The count of this clone is one. Other DNA sequences within the sample encode an identical CDR3. J is TRBJ1-2 and V is TRBV29-1; D possibly corresponds to TRBD1 (6 bases). The germline V gene encodes CDR1 SQVTM and CDR2 ANQGSEA. The V and J ends lost 4 bases and 6 bases respectively, with 9 bases between them. This CDR3 is built from 11 residues. The CDR3 loop is CSVVGANGYTF. In DNA, the CDR3 is TGCAGCGTTGTGGGGGCTAATGGCTACACCTTC.

Regarding this clone: Other DNA sequences in the same sample also yield this CDR3. The chain has TRBV7-2 and TRBJ1-6; 8 bases match TRBD1. The V gene end was trimmed by 1 base and the J gene end by 8 bases; junction bases not matched to a gene: 1. This CDR3 has 14 residues. In germline, CDR1 is SGHTA, CDR2 FQGNSA. DNA of the CDR3: TGTGCCAGCAGCTTAGGACAGGGGTATTCACCCCTCCACTTT. Protein product: CASSLGQGYSPLHF.

This sequence joins TRBV5-4 and TRBJ1-2; TRBD1 might be the D (5 bases). The CDR3 runs 14 residues. Deletions cut 2 bases from V and 7 bases from J, with 15 bases between. Germline CDR1 and CDR2: SGHNT and YYREEE (reference sequence). For the CDR3, the DNA is TGTGCCAGCAGCTTTGTTAGGCAGGGCGGTGGCTACACCTTC. Translating it yields CASSFVRQGGGYTF.

V usage is TRBV30 and J usage is TRBJ2-2; D gene unclear. With 4 bases removed from V and 2 bases from J, the gap between germline ends came to 11 bases. The CDR3 is 14 amino acids. Germline V CDR1 and CDR2: GTSNPN, SVGIG (reference sequence). The CDR3 is CAWNKGPNTGELFF. DNA of the CDR3: TGTGCCTGGAATAAGGGTCCTAACACCGGGGAGCTGTTTTTT.

The chain is built from TRBV27 and TRBJ2-2; 8 nucleotides match TRBD2. V gave up 3 bases and J gave up 2 bases; unmatched junction bases: 8. This CDR3 contains 17 residues. Per the germline V gene, CDR1 is MNHEY and CDR2 is SMNVEV (reference sequence). This CDR3 reads CASSFTASGFNTGELFF. The CDR3 DNA reads TGTGCCAGCAGTTTTACGGCTAGCGGGTTTAACACCGGGGAGCTGTTTTTT.

This chain connects TRBV29-1 to TRBJ1-1; possible D gene TRBD1, 5 bases. Germline V gene data show CDR1 as SQVTM and CDR2 as ANQGSEA. Trimming cost V 5 bases and J 4 bases, with 11 bases left between them. CDR3 length equals 12 residues. This chain's CDR3 is CSVSGAGTEAFF. The CDR3 nucleotides read TGCAGCGTTTCCGGGGCCGGCACTGAAGCTTTCTTT.

The rearrangement uses TRBV7-8 and TRBJ2-4; maybe TRBD1 (6 bases). The CDR3 is made up of 16 amino acids. Germline-derived CDR1 and CDR2 are SGHVS and FQNEAQ. Trimming stripped 1 base from V and 0 bases from J, with 10 bases between. CDR3 coding DNA: TGTGCCAGCAGCTTAGGAGGGGGTTTAGCCAAAAACATTCAGTACTTC. Translated, it gives CASSLGGGLAKNIQYF.

This chain uses TRBV1 with TRBJ2-7; the table's D call, TRBD2, has no DNA check behind it. TRBV1 represents a pseudogene. This CDR3 is built from 16 residues. The CDR3 loop reads CTSSQDPPIYSYEQYF. In DNA, the CDR3 is TGCACCAGCAGCCAAGATCCCCCTATATACTCCTACGAGCAGTACTTC.

This clone was seen a handful of times. V usage is TRBV29-1 and J usage is TRBJ2-3; unclear D gene. This CDR3 spans 13 amino acids. Germline assignment: CDR1 SQVTM and CDR2 ANQGSEA. V was pared by 1 base and J by 2 bases, with 7 bases between. Here the CDR3 reads CSVEGPDTDTQYF. The CDR3 nucleotides are TGCAGCGTTGAAGGACCAGACACAGATACGCAGTATTTT.

The CDR3 coding sequence is TGTGCCTGGAGTGCGGCCGCCTACGAGCAGTACTTC. Its translation is CAWSAAAYEQYF. V and J are TRBV30 and TRBJ2-7; D not certain. Germline V gene sequence: CDR1 GTSNPN, CDR2 SVGIG (reference sequence). V dropped 1 base and J dropped 2 bases, with 6 bases sitting between them. CDR3 length: 12 residues.

J is TRBJ1-5 and V is TRBV29-1, with a weak D call TRBD1 (5 bases). This CDR3 is 14 amino acids long. The V end was cut by 4 bases, the J end by 0 bases, with 10 bases between. Germline V lookup: CDR1 SQVTM, CDR2 ANQGSEA. The CDR3 bases are TGCAGCGTTGCAATCACAGGTAGCAATCAGCCCCAGCATTTT. This gives the protein CSVAITGSNQPQHF.

The chain has TRBV7-2 and TRBJ2-3; D ambiguous. CDR3 length: 13 residues. V was shortened by 7 bases and J by 5 bases, with 13 bases between the two germline ends. Germline loops: CDR1 SGHTA, CDR2 FQGNSA. CDR3 protein: CASTLPSVDTQYF. As DNA, the CDR3 is TGTGCCAGCACACTTCCCAGCGTAGATACGCAGTATTTT.

The CDR3 here is CASKERNNYGYTF. CDR3 coding DNA: TGTGCCAGCAAGGAACGGAATAACTATGGCTACACCTTC. This chain connects TRBV2 to TRBJ1-2, with D uncertain. This CDR3 is 13 amino acids long. Germline V CDR1 and CDR2: SNHLY, FYNNEI. Trimming took 7 bases from V and 1 from J, leaving 10 bases between them.

This clone was observed a few times. The chain joins TRBV29-1 to TRBJ1-1; D remains unclear. The germline gives CDR1 SQVTM, CDR2 ANQGSEA. CDR3 length: 12 residues. V dropped 4 bases and J dropped 0 bases, with 6 bases sitting between them. CDR3 nucleotide sequence: TGCAGCGTTGCAGCGGTGAACACTGAAGCTTTCTTT. It is translated as CSVAAVNTEAFF. Filled out from reference TRBV29-1 and TRBJ1-1, the complete variable domain reads SAVISQKPSRDICQRGTSLTIQCQVDSQVTMMFWYRQQPGQSLTLIATANQGSEATYESGFVIDKFPISRPNLTFSTLTVSNMSPEDSSIYLCSVAAVNTEAFFGQGTRLTVV.

The rearrangement joins TRBV9 to TRBJ1-1; D not certain. This CDR3 is 11 amino acids long. With 4 bases removed from V and 5 bases from J, the gap between germline ends came to 6 bases. The V gene's germline CDR1 is SGDLS and CDR2 YYNGEE. The CDR3: CASSRGTEAFF. In DNA, the CDR3 is TGTGCCAGCAGCCGGGGAACTGAAGCTTTCTTT.

The chain is built from TRBV19 and TRBJ1-1; TRBD1 agrees at 10 bases. Per the germline V gene, CDR1 is LNHDA and CDR2 is SQIVND (reference sequence). This CDR3 spans 14 amino acids. The J segment lost 6 bases and the V segment lost 5 bases, leaving 6 bases of the junction unmatched. CDR3 in amino acids: CASSPGTGAAEAFF. CDR3 sequence (DNA): TGTGCCAGTAGTCCCGGGACAGGGGCCGCTGAAGCTTTCTTT.

V is TRBV30 and J is TRBJ1-6; a possible D gene is TRBD1 (5 bases). Trimming pared 3 bases from V and 6 bases from J, leaving 15 bases between. Per germline, CDR1 GTSNPN and CDR2 SVGIG (reference sequence). There are 15 residues in the CDR3. The CDR3 DNA follows: TGTGCCTGGAGGCTCTCAGGGTCGACTAATTCACCCCTCCACTTT. This codes for CAWRLSGSTNSPLHF.